Below, one TCR beta chain is given with its context. As yet, its antigen is unknown. The junction does not match germline at one end; this may be a read error. This sample is drawn from a study of cytomegalovirus exposure and HLA in healthy donors. As for the study in general: Approximately 180 million T cells yielded under 130 million unique TCR beta sequences in earlier analysis. Study-level results: For cytomegalovirus status, the classifier reportedly gave diagnoses with high specificity and sensitivity. Segments of the TCR beta V type were, in most cases, productive about 87% or about 30% of the time in an earlier analysis. Available immune exposure information covered CMV serostatus only.

Researchers ran the PCR with 60 Vbeta and 13 Jbeta primers. Data came from immunoSEQ multiplex PCR; TCRdb stores just in-frame clones and leaves some out. The profile shows under 150,000 clones, almost 80% of them singletons. CDR1 is SSHAT, CDR2 FNYEAQ, per germline (reference sequence). This CDR3 is built from 15 residues. The sequenced sample was PBMCs. The chain employs TRBV7-7 and TRBJ2-5; 7 bases map to TRBD2. The receptor was derived from a man younger than 30 in good health and CMV-seronegative. The CDR3 DNA sequence: TGTGCTAGCAGCTTAATGGTTGGGGGGGGAGAGACCCAGTACTTC. It specifies CASSLMVGGGETQYF.